The clone carrying this T cell receptor (beta chain) showed up many times. Its antigen is as yet unknown. This specimen belongs to a study of T cells after yellow fever vaccination. Study outcomes and limitations: A small share of clonotypes appeared in both CD4 and CD8 compartments. In FACS-sorted repertoires, abundant clonotypes from the bulk population could appear as contaminants. The secondary response was weaker but peaked faster, day 5 versus 15.

5'RACE template switching added a universal primer site and UMIs to TCR cDNA. TCRdb fed the 5' RACE reads into MiXCR, producing one record per CDR3 protein. The sample consists of around 310,000 distinct CDR3 sequences, around 3.6% of them appearing once. V lost 1 base, J lost 7 bases, and 5 bases stayed unmatched. CDR3 size: 15 residues. Germline CDR1 reads SGHVS; CDR2 reads FQNEAQ. The J gene is TRBJ2-4, the V gene TRBV7-8, with 9 bases matching TRBD2. The TCR comes from a man aged 18 to 29 who received the YFV17D yellow fever vaccine. The sequenced sample was PBMCs, obtained on the day of the yellow fever booster vaccination. The CDR3 nucleotides are TGTGCCAGCAGCTTAGGGGCTAGCGGGGAGAACATTCAGTACTTC. Amino acid sequence: CASSLGASGENIQYF.